The clone carrying this T cell receptor beta chain was counted a few times. Antigen specificity is unknown. The data are from a study of T cell repertoires in cytomegalovirus infection. For the study at large: Well-studied HLA-B-restricted CMV epitopes were used in the study alongside recently identified HLA-C-restricted ones. From public TCR beta signatures came an indication of both CMV infection and matching HLA type. Findings and limits, study-wide: The study found HLA-C-restricted CMV-specific TCR beta clonotypes dominating the ex vivo response. Accumulated public TCR beta family frequency recognized individuals carrying CMV together with the relevant HLA.

TCRdb re-called the reads through MiXCR, storing one row per CDR3 protein. The data contain 550,000 to 700,000 distinct CDR3 sequences, around 40% of them singletons. CDR1 MNHEY and CDR2 SMNVEV come from the germline V gene (reference sequence). Between the trimmed V and J ends, which lost 0 bases and 2 bases, there was a span of 19 bases. The CDR3 contains 18 residues. The sequence was obtained from a human donor in good health (CMV status not recorded). Some clones in this sample may be carry-over from other donors' samples. This sample comprised cultured PBMCs, obtained from culture after CMV antigen stimulation. The V gene is TRBV27, the J gene TRBJ1-2, with a tentative D call TRBD1 (5 bases). In nucleotides, the CDR3 is TGTGCCAGCAGTTTATCCGCGACCCTCAAGACAGTCAACTATGGCTACACCTTC. Amino acids: CASSLSATLKTVNYGYTF.